Listed below are T cell receptor beta chains from one sample, sequenced in a study of cytomegalovirus exposure and HLA in healthy donors. Method: immunoSEQ multiplex PCR; TCRdb's copy keeps in-frame clones and lacks some. The table lists 150,000 or so clones, 70% to 90% of them singletons. Sequences were obtained from PBMCs. The source is a woman aged 30 to 39 in good health and CMV-seropositive. CDR3s include the opening cysteine and the closing phenylalanine or tryptophan. Fields, in order: V gene, J gene, clone size, D gene, CDR3 DNA, CDR3 protein. A D gene is named only where the DNA matches it firmly. Clone size, where shown, is once, few, many, or a class for clones that have expanded.

v_gene: TRBV5-6; j_gene: TRBJ2-3; abundance: -; d_gene: TRBD2; CDR3nt: TGTGCCAGCAGTCAACTAGCGGGAGCGGATACGCAGTATTTT; CDR3aa: CASSQLAGADTQYF
v_gene: TRBV9; j_gene: TRBJ1-2; abundance: -; d_gene: TRBD1; CDR3nt: TGTGCCAGCAGCTCTCGCCAGGGGGTCGTTGGCTACACCTTC; CDR3aa: CASSSRQGVVGYTF
v_gene: TRBV6-6; j_gene: TRBJ1-1; abundance: -; d_gene: -; CDR3nt: TGTGCCAGCAGTTTTGGAGGGCAGATGAACACTGAAGCTTTCTTT; CDR3aa: CASSFGGQMNTEAFF
v_gene: TRBV5-1; j_gene: TRBJ2-7; abundance: few; d_gene: TRBD2; CDR3nt: TGCGCCTGCGGGAGGGGTCCCTACGAGCAGTACTTC; CDR3aa: CACGRGPYEQYF
v_gene: TRBV2; j_gene: TRBJ1-5; abundance: -; d_gene: TRBD1; CDR3nt: TGTGCCAGCAGGGGAGACAGGGGGAATCAGCCCCAGCATTTT; CDR3aa: CASRGDRGNQPQHF
v_gene: TRBV4-1; j_gene: TRBJ1-5; abundance: -; d_gene: -; CDR3nt: TGCGCCAGCAGCATTTCTCCCCGACAGGTGAACAATCAGCCCCAGCATTTT; CDR3aa: CASSISPRQVNNQPQHF
v_gene: TRBV28; j_gene: TRBJ2-3; abundance: -; d_gene: -; CDR3nt: TGTGCCAGCAAGGACCCCCGACAGGTTTTAACTAGCACAGATACGCAGTATTTT; CDR3aa: CASKDPRQVLTSTDTQYF
v_gene: TRBV6-1; j_gene: TRBJ1-3; abundance: -; d_gene: -; CDR3nt: TGTGCCAGCAGTGAAGCAAGAGCGGGGCTCGGAAACACCATATATTTT; CDR3aa: CASSEARAGLGNTIYF
v_gene: TRBV18; j_gene: TRBJ2-7; abundance: -; d_gene: TRBD1; CDR3nt: TGTGCCAGCTCACCACTTTCGCGGGACAGGGCACAGTACTTC; CDR3aa: CASSPLSRDRAQYF
v_gene: TRBV2; j_gene: TRBJ1-1; abundance: -; d_gene: TRBD1; CDR3nt: TGTGCCAGCTCATTCAGGGGGATGAACACTGAAGCTTTCTTT; CDR3aa: CASSFRGMNTEAFF
v_gene: TRBV5-1; j_gene: TRBJ2-1; abundance: -; d_gene: -; CDR3nt: TGCGCCAGCAGCTTGGAGGGGGTTGGGCACAATGAGCAGTTCTTC; CDR3aa: CASSLEGVGHNEQFF
v_gene: TRBV7-9; j_gene: TRBJ2-1; abundance: -; d_gene: TRBD2; CDR3nt: TGTGCCAGCAGCGTCGGTAGCGGGGGTTACAATGAGCAGTTCTTC; CDR3aa: CASSVGSGGYNEQFF
v_gene: TRBV28; j_gene: TRBJ1-3; abundance: -; d_gene: -; CDR3nt: TGTGCCAGCAGTTCTCCCGGGTCGGGTGGCACCATATATTTT; CDR3aa: CASSSPGSGGTIYF
v_gene: TRBV2; j_gene: TRBJ2-2; abundance: -; d_gene: -; CDR3nt: TGTGCCAGCAGTGAACATACGGCGACAGGCGGGGAGCTGTTTTTT; CDR3aa: CASSEHTATGGELFF
v_gene: TRBV29-1; j_gene: TRBJ2-3; abundance: -; d_gene: TRBD2; CDR3nt: TGCAGCGTTGAAGATGGGGGACTAGCGGGAGTAGATACGCAGTATTTT; CDR3aa: CSVEDGGLAGVDTQYF
v_gene: TRBV6-1; j_gene: TRBJ2-1; abundance: -; d_gene: TRBD1; CDR3nt: TGTGCCAGCAGTGACGGACAGGCGTTTTACAATGAGCAGTTCTTC; CDR3aa: CASSDGQAFYNEQFF
v_gene: TRBV5-1; j_gene: TRBJ1-1; abundance: -; d_gene: -; CDR3nt: TGCGCCAGCAGCCCCTCGAGGGTCGGGCGCACTGAAGCTTTCTTT; CDR3aa: CASSPSRVGRTEAFF
v_gene: TRBV9; j_gene: TRBJ2-1; abundance: -; d_gene: TRBD2; CDR3nt: TGTGCCAGCAGCCCTACCTGGATTAGCGGGAGCTCCTACAATGAGCAGTTCTTC; CDR3aa: CASSPTWISGSSYNEQFF
v_gene: TRBV14; j_gene: TRBJ2-1; abundance: -; d_gene: -; CDR3nt: TGTGCCAGCAGCCTAGAAGGGCCACTAGTGCTAGGTGAGCAGTTCTTC; CDR3aa: CASSLEGPLVLGEQFF
v_gene: TRBV6-5; j_gene: TRBJ2-7; abundance: once; d_gene: -; CDR3nt: TGTGCCAGCAGTTACGAGGTCGTTTCGGAGGCCGGGGAGCAGTACTTC; CDR3aa: CASSYEVVSEAGEQYF
v_gene: TRBV10-1; j_gene: TRBJ2-1; abundance: many; d_gene: -; CDR3nt: TGCGCCAGCAGTGCAGCGGAGTCCTACAATGAGCAGTTCTTC; CDR3aa: CASSAAESYNEQFF
v_gene: TRBV13; j_gene: TRBJ2-5; abundance: -; d_gene: TRBD2; CDR3nt: TGTGCCAGCAGCCGCGGGGGTAGGGGAGAGACCCAGTACTTC; CDR3aa: CASSRGGRGETQYF
v_gene: TRBV2; j_gene: TRBJ2-3; abundance: once; d_gene: TRBD1; CDR3nt: TGTGCCAGCAGTGAAGCAGGGGGCCGCGCAGATACGCAGTATTTT; CDR3aa: CASSEAGGRADTQYF
v_gene: TRBV13; j_gene: TRBJ2-7; abundance: once; d_gene: TRBD2; CDR3nt: TGTGCCAGCAGCCTAGGAGTGCGGGGGTCCTACTACGAGCAGTACTTC; CDR3aa: CASSLGVRGSYYEQYF
v_gene: TRBV29-1; j_gene: TRBJ1-1; abundance: -; d_gene: -; CDR3nt: TGCAGCGTTGAAGAGCGGCTAGGGGACACTGAAGCTTTCTTT; CDR3aa: CSVEERLGDTEAFF
v_gene: TRBV27; j_gene: TRBJ1-1; abundance: medium-sized; d_gene: -; CDR3nt: TGTGCCAGCAGTTTACAGGGGCAGAACACTGAAGCTTTCTTT; CDR3aa: CASSLQGQNTEAFF
v_gene: TRBV5-6; j_gene: TRBJ2-3; abundance: -; d_gene: -; CDR3nt: TGTGCCAGCACCGGCCTGACTAGACTCACAGATACGCAGTATTTT; CDR3aa: CASTGLTRLTDTQYF
v_gene: TRBV7-9; j_gene: TRBJ1-3; abundance: -; d_gene: -; CDR3nt: TGTGCCAGCAGCGTTACGACAGCCTTCGGAAACACCATATATTTT; CDR3aa: CASSVTTAFGNTIYF
v_gene: TRBV25-1; j_gene: TRBJ2-1; abundance: -; d_gene: TRBD2; CDR3nt: TGTGCCAGCTTGACTAGCGGGGGGTACAATGAGCAGTTCTTC; CDR3aa: CASLTSGGYNEQFF
v_gene: TRBV5-1; j_gene: TRBJ2-5; abundance: -; d_gene: -; CDR3nt: TGCGCCAGCAGCTTATCCAGGGTAGAGACCCAGTACTTC; CDR3aa: CASSLSRVETQYF
v_gene: TRBV6-1; j_gene: TRBJ2-7; abundance: -; d_gene: TRBD2; CDR3nt: TGTGCCAGCGCTAGCGGTCCCTCCTACGAGCAGTACTTC; CDR3aa: CASASGPSYEQYF
v_gene: TRBV7-9; j_gene: TRBJ1-6; abundance: -; d_gene: TRBD1; CDR3nt: TGTGCCAGCAGCATGGGACAGGGCTTCTATAATTCACCCCTCCACTTT; CDR3aa: CASSMGQGFYNSPLHF
v_gene: TRBV7-7; j_gene: TRBJ2-1; abundance: -; d_gene: -; CDR3nt: TGTGCTAGCAGCTTGGGCCGGGCGGGATCCTACAATGAGCAGTTCTTC; CDR3aa: CASSLGRAGSYNEQFF
v_gene: TRBV28; j_gene: TRBJ1-2; abundance: -; d_gene: -; CDR3nt: TGTGCCAGCAGTTTCGGAGTTGGGGGCTACACCTTC; CDR3aa: CASSFGVGGYTF
v_gene: TRBV9; j_gene: TRBJ2-5; abundance: -; d_gene: -; CDR3nt: TGTGCCAGCAGCTCGGAACGGGACTCATCACCCAACCCAGAGACCCAGTACTTC; CDR3aa: CASSSERDSSPNPETQYF
v_gene: TRBV18; j_gene: TRBJ2-5; abundance: -; d_gene: -; CDR3nt: TGTGCCAGCTCACCACGCCTACAAGAGACCCAGTACTTC; CDR3aa: CASSPRLQETQYF
v_gene: TRBV5-4; j_gene: TRBJ2-1; abundance: -; d_gene: TRBD2; CDR3nt: TGTGCCAGCAGCTTGGGGACTAGCAATTTCGGTGAGCAGTTCTTC; CDR3aa: CASSLGTSNFGEQFF
v_gene: TRBV9; j_gene: TRBJ2-3; abundance: -; d_gene: TRBD2; CDR3nt: TGTGCCAGCAGCGTGACTAGCGGGAGTGCGGCAGATACGCAGTATTTT; CDR3aa: CASSVTSGSAADTQYF
v_gene: TRBV5-1; j_gene: TRBJ2-1; abundance: -; d_gene: TRBD2; CDR3nt: TGCGCCAGCAGCCCTCGGGAGGGTTTAAACAATGAGCAGTTCTTC; CDR3aa: CASSPREGLNNEQFF
v_gene: TRBV6-5; j_gene: TRBJ2-7; abundance: -; d_gene: -; CDR3nt: TGTGCCAGCAGCTATACTAGAGGCCCCTCTAGCGAGCAGTACTTC; CDR3aa: CASSYTRGPSSEQYF
v_gene: TRBV5-6; j_gene: TRBJ2-3; abundance: -; d_gene: -; CDR3nt: TGTGCCAGCAGCCGCGGGGCAGGGTTTAAAGATACGCAGTATTTT; CDR3aa: CASSRGAGFKDTQYF
v_gene: TRBV5-3; j_gene: TRBJ2-3; abundance: -; d_gene: TRBD2; CDR3nt: TGTGCCAGAAGCCCTCGAGGACTAGCGGGATTTAGCACAGATACGCAGTATTTT; CDR3aa: CARSPRGLAGFSTDTQYF
v_gene: TRBV11-2; j_gene: TRBJ1-1; abundance: -; d_gene: -; CDR3nt: TGTGCCAGCAGCTTACTTTTGAACACTGAAGCTTTCTTT; CDR3aa: CASSLLLNTEAFF
v_gene: TRBV18; j_gene: TRBJ2-6; abundance: -; d_gene: TRBD2; CDR3nt: TGTGCCAGCTCATCGGTGGGGGCTGCTGTCACTAGCGGGAGCTCTGGGGCCAACGTCCTGACTTTC; CDR3aa: CASSSVGAAVTSGSSGANVLTF
v_gene: TRBV5-4; j_gene: TRBJ2-3; abundance: -; d_gene: TRBD2; CDR3nt: TGTGCCAGCAGCCCCGGGACTAGCAAAGATACGCAGTATTTT; CDR3aa: CASSPGTSKDTQYF
v_gene: TRBV6-5; j_gene: TRBJ2-7; abundance: once; d_gene: TRBD1; CDR3nt: TGTGCCAGCAGTTACCCATCCGGGACAGGGAGCTACGAGCAGTACTTC; CDR3aa: CASSYPSGTGSYEQYF
v_gene: TRBV27; j_gene: TRBJ1-4; abundance: once; d_gene: TRBD1; CDR3nt: TGTGCCAGCAGTCCCGCGGACAGGCGTAATGAAAAACTGTTTTTT; CDR3aa: CASSPADRRNEKLFF
v_gene: TRBV7-9; j_gene: TRBJ1-1; abundance: medium-sized; d_gene: -; CDR3nt: TGTGCCAGCAGCTTACAGATGAACACTGAAGCTTTCTTT; CDR3aa: CASSLQMNTEAFF
v_gene: TRBV6-1; j_gene: TRBJ2-7; abundance: -; d_gene: TRBD2; CDR3nt: TGTGCCAGCAGTGGAGGACTAGCGGGAGTGTCCTACGAGCAGTACTTC; CDR3aa: CASSGGLAGVSYEQYF
v_gene: TRBV2; j_gene: TRBJ2-3; abundance: -; d_gene: TRBD2; CDR3nt: TGTGCCAGCAGTGAAGTACTGGGACTAGCAAACACAGATACGCAGTATTTT; CDR3aa: CASSEVLGLANTDTQYF
v_gene: TRBV7-9; j_gene: TRBJ1-1; abundance: -; d_gene: TRBD1; CDR3nt: TGTGCCAGCAGCCTATACAGGGGAATGAACACTGAAGCTTTCTTT; CDR3aa: CASSLYRGMNTEAFF
v_gene: TRBV7-9; j_gene: TRBJ2-1; abundance: -; d_gene: TRBD2; CDR3nt: TGTGCCAGCAGCTCCCCGGGACTAGCGGATTCATACAATGAGCAGTTCTTC; CDR3aa: CASSSPGLADSYNEQFF
v_gene: TRBV5-8; j_gene: TRBJ1-5; abundance: -; d_gene: TRBD1; CDR3nt: TGTGCCAGCAGAATCGGACAGGGCCTTTTTAATCAGCCCCAGCATTTT; CDR3aa: CASRIGQGLFNQPQHF
v_gene: TRBV28; j_gene: TRBJ2-7; abundance: -; d_gene: -; CDR3nt: TGTGCCATCTCCCCCGGTTACGAGCAGTACTTC; CDR3aa: CAISPGYEQYF
v_gene: TRBV7-2; j_gene: TRBJ1-5; abundance: -; d_gene: -; CDR3nt: TGTGCCAGCAGCTTAGGGGGCAGAAGCAATCAGCCCCAGCATTTT; CDR3aa: CASSLGGRSNQPQHF